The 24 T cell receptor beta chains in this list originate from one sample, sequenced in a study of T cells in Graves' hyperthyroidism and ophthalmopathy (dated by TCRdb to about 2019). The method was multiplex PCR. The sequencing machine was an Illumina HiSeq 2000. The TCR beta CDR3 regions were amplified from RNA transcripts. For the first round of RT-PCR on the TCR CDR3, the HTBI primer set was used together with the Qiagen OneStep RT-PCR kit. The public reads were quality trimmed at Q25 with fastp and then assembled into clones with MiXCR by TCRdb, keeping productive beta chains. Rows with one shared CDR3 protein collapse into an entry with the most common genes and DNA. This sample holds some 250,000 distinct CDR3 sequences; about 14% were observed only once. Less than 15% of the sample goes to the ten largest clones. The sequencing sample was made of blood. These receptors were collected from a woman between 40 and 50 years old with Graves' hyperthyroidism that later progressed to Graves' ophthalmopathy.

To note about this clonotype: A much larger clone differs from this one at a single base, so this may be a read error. The CDR3, as DNA: TGTGCCAGCAGTTACTCAGGATCCGGACAGGGGGGTTATAGCTACACCTTC. Translating it yields CASSYSGSGQGGYSYTF. The gene calls are TRBV6-5 and TRBJ1-2, with TRBD1 identical over 10 bases. Trimming took 0 bases from V and 9 from J; bases not matched to a gene: 13. From germline, CDR1 is MNHEY and CDR2 SVGAGI. This CDR3 region has 17 residues.

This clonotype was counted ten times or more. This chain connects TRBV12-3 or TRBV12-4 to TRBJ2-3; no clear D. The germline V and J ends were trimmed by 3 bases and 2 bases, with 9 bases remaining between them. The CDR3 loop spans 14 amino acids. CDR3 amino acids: CASSFFGLTDTQYF. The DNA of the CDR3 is TGTGCCAGCAGTTTTTTCGGGCTCACAGATACGCAGTATTTT.

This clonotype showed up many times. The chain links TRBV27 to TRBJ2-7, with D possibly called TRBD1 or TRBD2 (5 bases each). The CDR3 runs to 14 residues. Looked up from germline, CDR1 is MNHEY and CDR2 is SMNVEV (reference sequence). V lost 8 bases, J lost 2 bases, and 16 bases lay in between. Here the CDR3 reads CASFPRDGTYEQYF. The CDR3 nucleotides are TGTGCCAGCTTTCCCCGGGACGGTACCTACGAGCAGTACTTC.

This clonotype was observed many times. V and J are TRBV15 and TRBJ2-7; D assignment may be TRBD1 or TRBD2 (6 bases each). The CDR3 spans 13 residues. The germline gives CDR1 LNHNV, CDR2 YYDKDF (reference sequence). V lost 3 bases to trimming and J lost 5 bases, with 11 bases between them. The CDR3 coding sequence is TGTGCCACCAGCAGGCTGGGGGGCAACGAGCAGTACTTC. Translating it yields CATSRLGGNEQYF.

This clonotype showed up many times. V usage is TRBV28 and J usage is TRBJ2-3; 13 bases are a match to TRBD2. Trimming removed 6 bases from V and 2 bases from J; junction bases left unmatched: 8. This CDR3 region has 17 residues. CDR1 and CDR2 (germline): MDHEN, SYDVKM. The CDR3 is CASRKGTSGAATDTQYF. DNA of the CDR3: TGTGCCAGCAGAAAAGGGACTAGCGGGGCTGCCACAGATACGCAGTATTTT.

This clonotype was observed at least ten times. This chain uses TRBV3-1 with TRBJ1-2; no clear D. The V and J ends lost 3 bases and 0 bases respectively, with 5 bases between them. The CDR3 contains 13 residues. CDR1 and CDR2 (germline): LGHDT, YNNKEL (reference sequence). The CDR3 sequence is CASSHGANYGYTF. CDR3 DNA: TGTGCCAGCAGCCATGGCGCTAACTATGGCTACACCTTC.

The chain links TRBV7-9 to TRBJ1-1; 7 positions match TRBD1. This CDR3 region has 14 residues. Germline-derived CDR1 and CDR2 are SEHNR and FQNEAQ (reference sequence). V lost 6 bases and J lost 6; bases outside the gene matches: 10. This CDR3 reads CASSGQVLNSEAFF. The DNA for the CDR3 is TGTGCCAGCAGTGGACAGGTCTTAAATTCTGAAGCTTTCTTT.

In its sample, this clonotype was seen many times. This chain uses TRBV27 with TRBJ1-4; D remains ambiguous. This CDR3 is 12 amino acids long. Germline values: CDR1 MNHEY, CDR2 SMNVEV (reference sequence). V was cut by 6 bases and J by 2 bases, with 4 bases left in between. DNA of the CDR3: TGTGCCAGCAGGGGGACTAATGAAAAACTGTTTTTT. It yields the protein CASRGTNEKLFF.

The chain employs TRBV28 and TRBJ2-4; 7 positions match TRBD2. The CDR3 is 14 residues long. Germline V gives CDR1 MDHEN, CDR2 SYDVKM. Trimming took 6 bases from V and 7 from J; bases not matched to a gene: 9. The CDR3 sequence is CASSWRESVNIQYF. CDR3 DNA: TGTGCCAGCAGCTGGCGGGAGAGTGTCAACATTCAGTACTTC.

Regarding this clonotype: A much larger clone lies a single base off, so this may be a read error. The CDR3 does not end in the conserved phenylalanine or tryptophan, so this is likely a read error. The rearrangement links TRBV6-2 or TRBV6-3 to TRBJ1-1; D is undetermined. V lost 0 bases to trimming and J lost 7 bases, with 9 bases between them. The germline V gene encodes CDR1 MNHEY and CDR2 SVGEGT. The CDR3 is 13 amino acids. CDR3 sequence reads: CASSYSRAFEAFS. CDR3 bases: TGTGCCAGCAGTTACTCAAGGGCCTTTGAAGCTTTCTCT.

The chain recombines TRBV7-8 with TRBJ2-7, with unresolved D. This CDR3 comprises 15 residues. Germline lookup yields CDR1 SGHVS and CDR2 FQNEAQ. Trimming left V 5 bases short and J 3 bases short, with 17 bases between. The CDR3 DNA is TGTGCCAGCAGCCCAGGCTCCCCTCCCCTCTACGAGCAGTACTTC. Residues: CASSPGSPPLYEQYF.

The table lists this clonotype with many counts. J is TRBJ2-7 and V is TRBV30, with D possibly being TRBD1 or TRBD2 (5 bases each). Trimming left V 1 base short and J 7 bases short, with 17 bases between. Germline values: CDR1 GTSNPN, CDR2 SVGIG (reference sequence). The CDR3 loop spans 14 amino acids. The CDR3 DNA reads TGTGCCTGGAGTGGAGACGGGACCAAGTGGGAGCAGTACTTC. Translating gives CAWSGDGTKWEQYF.

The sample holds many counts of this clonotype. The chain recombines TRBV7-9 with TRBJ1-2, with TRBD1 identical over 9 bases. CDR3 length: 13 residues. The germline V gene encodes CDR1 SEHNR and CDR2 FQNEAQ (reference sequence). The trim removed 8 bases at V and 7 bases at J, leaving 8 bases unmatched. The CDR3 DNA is TGTGCCAGCGGGGCACAGGGGGCGGGTGGCTACACCTTC. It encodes CASGAQGAGGYTF.

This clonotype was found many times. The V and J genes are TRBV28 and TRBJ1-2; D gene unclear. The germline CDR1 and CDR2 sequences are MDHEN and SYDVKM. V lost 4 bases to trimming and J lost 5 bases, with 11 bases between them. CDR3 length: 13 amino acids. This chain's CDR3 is CASSSGPPYGYTF. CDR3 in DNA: TGTGCCAGCAGTTCCGGGCCACCATATGGCTACACCTTC.

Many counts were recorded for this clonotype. CDR3 protein: CASSLPQAPGENTEAFF. DNA of the CDR3: TGTGCCAGCAGCTTACCCCAGGCGCCGGGGGAGAACACTGAAGCTTTCTTT. This rearrangement joins TRBV7-9 to TRBJ1-1; tentative D call: TRBD1 (5 bases). This CDR3 is built from 17 residues. Trimming shortened V by 2 bases and J by 1 base, and 17 bases separated the two germline ends. Germline V gene lookup returns CDR1 SEHNR and CDR2 FQNEAQ (reference sequence). Filled out from reference TRBV7-9 and TRBJ1-1, the complete variable domain reads DTGVSQNPRHKITKRGQNVTFRCDPISEHNRLYWYRQTLGQGPEFLTYFQNEAQLEKSRLLSDRFSAERPKGSFSTLEIQRTEQGDSAMYLCASSLPQAPGENTEAFFGQGTRLTVV.

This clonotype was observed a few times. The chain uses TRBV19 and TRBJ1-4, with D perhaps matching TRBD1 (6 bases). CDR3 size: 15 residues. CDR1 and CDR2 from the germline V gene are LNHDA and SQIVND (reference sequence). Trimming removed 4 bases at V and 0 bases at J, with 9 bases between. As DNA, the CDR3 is TGTGCCAGTAGTACCTCAGGGGCAACTAATGAAAAACTGTTTTTT. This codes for CASSTSGATNEKLFF.

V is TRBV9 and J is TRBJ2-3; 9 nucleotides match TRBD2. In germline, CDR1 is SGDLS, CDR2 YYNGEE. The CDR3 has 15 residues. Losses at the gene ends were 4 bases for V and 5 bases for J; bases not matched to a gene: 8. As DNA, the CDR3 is TGTGCCAGCAGCTCCATAGCGGGGGCAAGAGATACGCAGTATTTT. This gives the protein CASSSIAGARDTQYF.

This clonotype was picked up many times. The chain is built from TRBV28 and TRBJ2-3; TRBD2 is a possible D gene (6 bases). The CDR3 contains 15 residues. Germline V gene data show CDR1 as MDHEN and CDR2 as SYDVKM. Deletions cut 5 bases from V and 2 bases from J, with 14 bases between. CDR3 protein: CASSPMDYYTDTQYF. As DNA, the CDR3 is TGTGCCAGCAGTCCCATGGACTATTACACAGATACGCAGTATTTT.

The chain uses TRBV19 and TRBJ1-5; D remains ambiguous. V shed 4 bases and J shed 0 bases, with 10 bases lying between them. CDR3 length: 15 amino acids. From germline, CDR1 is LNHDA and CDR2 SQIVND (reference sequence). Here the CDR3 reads CASSNAGYSNQPQHF. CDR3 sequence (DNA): TGTGCCAGTAGTAACGCGGGATATAGCAATCAGCCCCAGCATTTT.

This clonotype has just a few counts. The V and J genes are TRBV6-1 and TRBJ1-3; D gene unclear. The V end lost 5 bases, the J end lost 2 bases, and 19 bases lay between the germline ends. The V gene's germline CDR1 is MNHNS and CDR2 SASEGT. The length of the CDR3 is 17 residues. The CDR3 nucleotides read TGTGCCAGCAGTTCCTTCTTTACATTATGGGCTGGAAACACCATATATTTT. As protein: CASSSFFTLWAGNTIYF.

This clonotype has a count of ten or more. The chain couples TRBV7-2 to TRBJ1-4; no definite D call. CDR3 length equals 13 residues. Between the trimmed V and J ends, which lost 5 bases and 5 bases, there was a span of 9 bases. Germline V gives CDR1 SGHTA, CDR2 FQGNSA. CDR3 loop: CASSLEANEKLFF. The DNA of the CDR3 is TGTGCCAGCAGCCTAGAGGCCAATGAAAAACTGTTTTTT.

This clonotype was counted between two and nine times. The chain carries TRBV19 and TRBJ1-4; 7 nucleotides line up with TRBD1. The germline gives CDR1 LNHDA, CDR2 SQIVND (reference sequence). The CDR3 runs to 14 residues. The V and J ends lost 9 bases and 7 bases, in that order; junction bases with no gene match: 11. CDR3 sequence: CASSQGQILEKLFF. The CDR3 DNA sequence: TGTGCCAGCTCACAGGGACAGATACTTGAAAAACTGTTTTTT.

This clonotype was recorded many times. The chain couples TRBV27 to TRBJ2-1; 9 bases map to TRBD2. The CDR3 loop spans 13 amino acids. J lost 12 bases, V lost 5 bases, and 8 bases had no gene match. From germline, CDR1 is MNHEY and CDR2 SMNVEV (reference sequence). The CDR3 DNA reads TGTGCCAGCAGTGTCGGGACTAGCCTATCGCAGTTCTTC. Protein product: CASSVGTSLSQFF.

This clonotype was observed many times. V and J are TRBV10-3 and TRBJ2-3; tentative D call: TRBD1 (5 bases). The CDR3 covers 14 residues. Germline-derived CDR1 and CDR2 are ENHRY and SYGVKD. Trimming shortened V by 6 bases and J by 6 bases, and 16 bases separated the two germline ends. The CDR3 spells CAIRDPPRQDTQYF. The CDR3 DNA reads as TGTGCCATCAGAGATCCCCCCCGACAGGATACGCAGTATTTT.